Following are 19 T cell receptor beta chains from one sample sequenced in a study of neurological immune-mediated disorders. TCRdb fed the 5' RACE reads into MiXCR, producing one record per CDR3 protein. The sample lists roughly 74,000 distinct CDR3 sequences, roughly 5.5% occurring once. What was sequenced was PBMCs. These receptors came from a man between 18 and 35 years old with multiple sclerosis.

This chain connects TRBV20-1 to TRBJ1-1; D call uncertain. CDR3 length equals 15 residues. Germline values: CDR1 DFQATT, CDR2 SNEGSKA (reference sequence). V dropped 0 bases and J dropped 1 base, with 12 bases sitting between them. The CDR3 DNA follows: TGCAGTGCTAGAGATGGCCGTAGAAAGAACACTGAAGCTTTCTTT. It is translated as CSARDGRRKNTEAFF.

This clonotype was seen repeatedly, ten times or more. The gene calls are TRBV6-2 or TRBV6-3 and TRBJ2-5; possibly TRBD2 for D (6 bases). The germline CDR1 and CDR2 sequences are MNHEY and SVGEGT. Trimming pared 0 bases from V and 5 bases from J, leaving 10 bases between. The CDR3 is 14 residues long. The CDR3 spells CASSYSRRAETQYF. Here the CDR3 DNA reads TGTGCCAGCAGTTACTCGAGGAGGGCCGAGACCCAGTACTTC.

At least ten counts were recorded for this clonotype. The chain employs TRBV7-9 and TRBJ2-5, with D tentatively TRBD2 (5 bases). The CDR3 length is 15 residues. Trimming pared 3 bases from V and 1 base from J, leaving 12 bases between. The germline CDR1 and CDR2 sequences are SEHNR and FQNEAQ (reference sequence). CDR3 region: CASSFRRDPQETQYF. CDR3 DNA: TGTGCCAGCAGCTTTAGACGGGATCCCCAAGAGACCCAGTACTTC.

This clonotype was recorded at least ten times. The chain uses TRBV7-2 and TRBJ2-3; D not certain. Between the trimmed V and J ends, which lost 4 bases and 0 bases, there was a span of 2 bases. This CDR3 contains 12 residues. Germline V CDR1 and CDR2: SGHTA, FQGNSA. CDR3 residues: CASSYSTDTQYF. In DNA form, the CDR3 reads TGTGCCAGCAGCTACAGCACAGATACGCAGTATTTT.

This clonotype has a count of ten or more. This chain joins TRBV29-1 and TRBJ2-2; unclear D gene. In germline, CDR1 is SQVTM, CDR2 ANQGSEA. V was shortened by 4 bases and J by 0 bases, with 9 bases between the two germline ends. The CDR3 has 14 amino acids. CDR3 loop: CSVADSPNTGELFF. As DNA, the CDR3 is TGCAGCGTTGCAGATTCCCCGAACACCGGGGAGCTGTTTTTT.

This clonotype appeared many times. The rearrangement uses TRBV7-2 and TRBJ2-1; tentatively, D is TRBD1 or TRBD2 (5 bases each). The V end lost 1 base, the J end lost 8 bases, and 15 bases lay between the germline ends. The CDR3 totals 15 residues. The germline CDR1 and CDR2 sequences are SGHTA and FQGNSA. CDR3 nucleotides: TGTGCCAGCAGCTTAGGTGGATCGGGGCCGTATGAGCAGTTCTTC. It codes for CASSLGGSGPYEQFF.

This clonotype was seen repeatedly, ten times or more. The CDR3 sequence: CSAQAGSSYNEQFF. CDR3 in DNA: TGCAGTGCTCAGGCGGGAAGCTCCTACAATGAGCAGTTCTTC. The gene calls are TRBV20-1 and TRBJ2-1; D might be TRBD2 (6 bases). The CDR3 extends over 14 amino acids. The V and J ends lost 5 bases and 0 bases respectively, with 11 bases between them. The germline CDR1 and CDR2 sequences are DFQATT and SNEGSKA (reference sequence).

This clonotype was seen ten or more times. The chain has TRBV9 and TRBJ1-1; TRBD1 aligns across 8 bases. Losses at the gene ends were 3 bases for V and 4 bases for J; bases not matched to a gene: 2. This CDR3 is 13 amino acids long. Germline-derived CDR1 and CDR2 are SGDLS and YYNGEE. The CDR3 here is CASSGTGGTEAFF. The CDR3 DNA sequence: TGTGCCAGCAGCGGTACAGGGGGCACTGAAGCTTTCTTT.

This clonotype was counted many times. The chain combines TRBV5-1 with TRBJ1-1; TRBD1 aligns across 7 bases. CDR3 size: 13 residues. The junction had 5 bases not matched to a gene; V was cut back by 5 bases and J by 4 bases. Germline lookup yields CDR1 SGHRS and CDR2 YFSETQ. In DNA, the CDR3 is TGCGCCAGCAGACCGACAGGGAGCACTGAAGCTTTCTTT. Its translation: CASRPTGSTEAFF.

This clonotype was detected only a few times. The rearrangement joins TRBV18 to TRBJ1-1; D remains ambiguous. This CDR3 spans 17 amino acids. Germline V CDR1 and CDR2: KGHSH, LQKENI. V dropped 3 bases and J dropped 5 bases, with 22 bases sitting between them. CDR3 sequence: CASSPNGQSARRTEAFF. In DNA, the CDR3 is TGTGCCAGCTCACCCAACGGGCAGTCCGCCCGGAGGACTGAAGCTTTCTTT.

This clonotype has ten or more counts. CDR3 residues: CASSLTGTSTDTQYF. CDR3 sequence (DNA): TGTGCCAGCAGCTTAACCGGGACTAGCACAGATACGCAGTATTTT. The gene calls are TRBV7-3 and TRBJ2-3; D may be TRBD2 (6 bases). The CDR3 totals 15 residues. Germline loops: CDR1 SGHTA, CDR2 FQGTGA. The germline V and J ends were trimmed by 0 bases and 0 bases, with 7 bases remaining between them.

With regard to this clonotype: This sequence may be a read error, since a much larger clone differs from it by one base. V and J are TRBV5-1 and TRBJ2-7, with 7 bases matching TRBD1. The CDR3 is made up of 15 amino acids. J gave up 5 bases and V 3 bases, and 11 bases lay outside the gene matches. The germline CDR1 and CDR2 sequences are SGHRS and YFSETQ. DNA for the CDR3: TGCGCCAGCAGCTCCGGGACAGCCCTCACCCACGAGCAGTACTTC. The encoded protein is CASSSGTALTHEQYF.

This clonotype came up many times. V usage is TRBV18 and J usage is TRBJ1-2, with D unclear. This CDR3 has 11 amino acids. Deletions cut 2 bases from V and 4 bases from J, with 2 bases between. Germline CDR1 is KGHSH and CDR2 is LQKENI. The CDR3, as DNA: TGTGCCAGCTCACCATCCTATGGCTACACCTTC. Protein: CASSPSYGYTF.

This clonotype has ten or more counts. The chain couples TRBV12-3 or TRBV12-4 to TRBJ2-1; D is ambiguous. Trimming shortened V by 4 bases and J by 8 bases, and 15 bases separated the two germline ends. This CDR3 is 14 amino acids long. DNA of the CDR3: TGTGCCAGCAGTTCCAGTTGGCGCGGCTATGAGCAGTTCTTC. Translating gives CASSSSWRGYEQFF.

This clonotype was detected many times. V usage is TRBV15 and J usage is TRBJ1-1; a possible D gene is TRBD1 (5 bases). Germline V gene sequence: CDR1 LNHNV, CDR2 YYDKDF (reference sequence). CDR3 length: 13 amino acids. Trimming pared 4 bases from V and 8 bases from J, leaving 14 bases between. CDR3 residues: CATSMGGALEAFF. The CDR3 region has the DNA TGTGCCACCAGCATGGGAGGGGCTTTGGAAGCTTTCTTT.

This clonotype was recorded at least ten times. The genes are TRBV10-3 and TRBJ1-1; 8 nucleotides agree with TRBD1. Trimming at V came to 4 bases and at J to 5 bases, leaving 3 bases not matched to a gene. Germline-derived CDR1 and CDR2 are ENHRY and SYGVKD. The CDR3 loop spans 13 amino acids. CDR3 residues: CAISAGGQTEAFF. CDR3 nucleotides: TGTGCCATCAGTGCAGGGGGCCAGACTGAAGCTTTCTTT.

This clonotype was recorded at least ten times. CDR3 coding DNA: TGTGCCAGCAGCTTGGGGCCGGACAGGGTCTACGAGCAGTACTTC. This codes for CASSLGPDRVYEQYF. The chain couples TRBV5-5 to TRBJ2-7, with 8 bases fitting TRBD1. This CDR3 spans 15 amino acids. Looked up from germline, CDR1 is SGHKS and CDR2 is YYEKEE (reference sequence). Unmatched junction bases numbered 5, after V lost 0 bases and J lost 3 bases.

This clonotype was counted at least ten times. V usage is TRBV4-3 and J usage is TRBJ2-1, with D hard to call. Trimming took off 4 bases at V and 11 bases at J, with 15 bases between the two ends. CDR1 is LGHNA, CDR2 YSLEER, per germline. CDR3 length: 13 residues. This CDR3 reads CASSPAALRQQFF. CDR3 DNA sequence: TGCGCCAGCAGCCCCGCGGCCCTCCGTCAGCAGTTCTTC.

This clonotype occurred many times. The chain joins TRBV7-3 to TRBJ2-1, with 7 positions matching TRBD1. Trimming took 5 bases from V and 8 from J; bases not matched to a gene: 12. CDR3 size: 15 residues. Germline lookup yields CDR1 SGHTA and CDR2 FQGTGA. In DNA, the CDR3 is TGTGCCAGCAGCAGAAGAAACAGGGGCACGGATGAGCAGTTCTTC. Its translation is CASSRRNRGTDEQFF. Variable domain in full (rest from reference TRBV7-3 and TRBJ2-1): GAGVSQTPSNKVTEKGKYVELRCDPISGHTALYWYRQSLGQGPEFLIYFQGTGAADDSGLPNDRFFAVRPEGSVSTLKIQRTERGDSAVYLCASSRRNRGTDEQFFGPGTRLTVL.